Each of the 29 T cell receptor beta chains below was sequenced from the same sample in a study of blood T cell repertoires in COVID-19. Sequenced by immunoSEQ multiplex PCR; TCRdb stores in-frame clones only, minus some. The sample has about 280,000 clones; approximately 86% are singletons. Input material: peripheral blood. Receptor source: a woman aged 70 to 79 with COVID-19, enrolled during active disease.

This clone was counted a few times. The genes are TRBV7-2 and TRBJ1-1; no clear D gene. The CDR3 spans 14 residues. V dropped 4 bases and J dropped 5 bases, with 14 bases sitting between them. Germline loops: CDR1 SGHTA, CDR2 FQGNSA. CDR3 loop: CASSYGSYGTEAFF. The CDR3 coding sequence is TGTGCCAGCAGCTATGGGAGTTATGGGACTGAAGCTTTCTTT.

The V and J genes are TRBV27 and TRBJ1-2, with 9 bases that match TRBD1. This CDR3 has 14 amino acids. The V gene's germline CDR1 is MNHEY and CDR2 SMNVEV (reference sequence). The V and J ends lost 6 bases and 3 bases, in that order; junction bases with no gene match: 5. The CDR3 nucleotides read TGTGCCAGCAGCCGGGACAGGGCGTACTATGGCTACACCTTC. Protein product: CASSRDRAYYGYTF.

The chain recombines TRBV7-9 with TRBJ1-3; weak D call: TRBD1 (5 bases). The length of the CDR3 is 17 residues. V lost 4 bases to trimming and J lost 1 base, with 17 bases between them. CDR1 is SEHNR and CDR2 is FQNEAQ in the germline V gene (reference sequence). The CDR3 region is CASSSKVGDSSGNTIYF. In DNA, the CDR3 is TGTGCCAGCAGCTCGAAAGTGGGGGACTCGTCTGGAAACACCATATATTTT.

This clone appeared a few times. This sequence joins TRBV19 and TRBJ1-5; D possibly corresponds to TRBD1 (5 bases). The length of the CDR3 is 18 residues. V was shortened by 1 base and J by 0 bases, with 16 bases between the two germline ends. Germline V gives CDR1 LNHDA, CDR2 SQIVND (reference sequence). The CDR3 DNA reads as TGTGCCAGTAGTATAGTTGTGGCGGGGCAGCATAGCAATCAGCCCCAGCATTTT. This translates into CASSIVVAGQHSNQPQHF.

The CDR3 reads CASSVETGGPYEQYF. CDR3 nucleotides: TGCGCCAGCAGCGTCGAGACAGGTGGACCCTACGAGCAGTACTTC. J is TRBJ2-7 and V is TRBV5-1; TRBD1 is a possible D gene (6 bases). The germline V gene has CDR1 SGHRS and CDR2 YFSETQ. V lost 4 bases and J lost 2, with 16 bases in between. The CDR3 extends over 15 amino acids.

V is TRBV14 and J is TRBJ1-3; D possibly corresponds to TRBD1 (6 bases). Germline-derived CDR1 and CDR2 are SGHDN and FVKESK. V was clipped by 4 bases and J by 1 base, with 8 bases between them. This CDR3 is 14 amino acids long. CDR3 sequence (DNA): TGTGCCAGCAGCCGGACAGCATCTGGAAACACCATATATTTT. Encoded protein: CASSRTASGNTIYF.

CDR3 nucleotide sequence: TGTGCCAGCAGCTTACTTAGCGGGGGGGTTGAGACCCAGTACTTC. The encoded protein is CASSLLSGGVETQYF. The chain joins TRBV7-2 to TRBJ2-5; 11 bases line up with TRBD2. In germline, CDR1 is SGHTA, CDR2 FQGNSA. The CDR3 consists of 15 residues. The ends lost 2 bases at V and 5 bases at J; junction bases unmatched: 4.

The chain has TRBV5-8 and TRBJ1-2; D possibly corresponds to TRBD1 (6 bases). CDR1 is SGHTS and CDR2 is YDEGEE in the germline V gene. The ends were cut back, 2 bases at V and 7 bases at J, with 18 bases in the middle. There are 15 residues in the CDR3. CDR3 coding DNA: TGTGCCAGCAGCTTTAAGGGTTCCGGGGACATTGGCTACACCTTC. It is translated as CASSFKGSGDIGYTF.

The chain employs TRBV5-4 and TRBJ1-1; TRBD1 agrees at 10 bases. From germline, CDR1 is SGHNT and CDR2 YYREEE (reference sequence). Unmatched junction bases numbered 6, after V lost 0 bases and J lost 10 bases. The CDR3 runs to 14 residues. The CDR3 DNA sequence: TGTGCCAGCAGCTTGGACCGGGGGGACAGGGGAGCTTTCTTT. Translating gives CASSLDRGDRGAFF. The full variable domain, in which reference TRBV5-4 and TRBJ1-1 provide the parts outside the CDR3, is ETGVTQSPTHLIKTRGQQVTLRCSSQSGHNTVSWYQQALGQGPQFIFQYYREEENGRGNFPPRFSGLQFPNYSSELNVNALELDDSALYLCASSLDRGDRGAFFGQGTRLTVV.

J is TRBJ2-3 and V is TRBV11-2, with 10 bases fitting TRBD2. The CDR3 is made up of 16 amino acids. V was pared by 3 bases and J by 6 bases, with 9 bases of the junction left unmatched. CDR1 and CDR2 (germline): SGHAT, FQNNGV. CDR3 in amino acids: CASSFSSGGAPDTQYF. The CDR3 nucleotides are TGTGCCAGCAGCTTCAGCAGCGGGGGGGCCCCCGATACGCAGTATTTT. Complete variable domain (other parts from reference TRBV11-2 and TRBJ2-3): EAGVAQSPRYKIIEKRQSVAFWCNPISGHATLYWYQQILGQGPKLLIQFQNNGVVDDSQLPKDRFSAERLKGVDSTLKIQPAKLEDSAVYLCASSFSSGGAPDTQYFGPGTRLTVL.

This clone has only a few counts. The same CDR3 can be traced to other DNA sequences in this sample. This chain uses TRBV24-1 with TRBJ2-3, with a possible D match to TRBD1 (6 bases). The ends were cut back, 4 bases at V and 1 base at J, with 11 bases in the middle. CDR3 length equals 15 residues. Germline CDR1 and CDR2: KGHDR and SFDVKD. This CDR3 reads CATSDRGGGTDTQYF. CDR3 bases: TGTGCCACCAGTGACAGGGGTGGGGGCACAGATACGCAGTATTTT.

The table lists this clone with a count of one. This rearrangement joins TRBV5-1 to TRBJ1-1; a weak D match, TRBD1 (5 bases). This CDR3 contains 15 residues. V was shortened by 5 bases and J by 6 bases, with 20 bases between the two germline ends. Germline values: CDR1 SGHRS, CDR2 YFSETQ. CDR3 loop: CASRQRAGYGAEAFF. The CDR3 DNA follows: TGCGCCAGCAGGCAAAGGGCAGGGTATGGCGCTGAAGCTTTCTTT.

This chain joins TRBV30 and TRBJ1-2; unclear D gene. Trimming left V 0 bases short and J 4 bases short, with 6 bases between. Germline CDR1 GTSNPN, CDR2 SVGIG (reference sequence). This CDR3 spans 12 amino acids. The CDR3 sequence is CAWSVSFYGYTF. The CDR3 region has the DNA TGTGCCTGGAGTGTGTCGTTCTATGGCTACACCTTC.

This rearrangement joins TRBV3-1 (or the pseudogene TRBV3-2) to TRBJ2-5, with D uncertain. The CDR3 is 15 residues long. Trimming took 7 bases from V and 7 from J, leaving 22 bases between them. Germline CDR1 is LGHDT and CDR2 is YNNKEL (reference sequence). The CDR3 DNA sequence: TGTGCCAGCATGATGACCGGCCCTCTTGGCGGGACCCAGTACTTC. Amino acids: CASMMTGPLGGTQYF.

The chain joins TRBV4-3 to TRBJ2-3; 8 nucleotides agree with TRBD2. V was pared by 4 bases and J by 1 base, with 4 bases of the junction left unmatched. The CDR3 spans 15 residues. The germline CDR1 and CDR2 sequences are LGHNA and YSLEER. The CDR3 reads CASSLAGGRTDTQYF. The CDR3 nucleotides read TGCGCCAGCAGCCTGGCGGGGGGACGCACAGATACGCAGTATTTT.

The chain carries TRBV6-5 and TRBJ1-2, with 8 bases identical to TRBD1. CDR1 MNHEY and CDR2 SVGAGI come from the germline V gene. The length of the CDR3 is 15 residues. With V trimmed by 6 bases and J by 6 bases, 12 bases remained unmatched. This chain's CDR3 is CASRSSRQGFHGYTF. CDR3 coding DNA: TGTGCCAGCAGATCTTCCCGACAGGGGTTCCATGGCTACACCTTC.

The V and J genes are TRBV12-3 or TRBV12-4 and TRBJ2-1, with 7 bases that match TRBD2. Trimming removed 3 bases from V and 9 bases from J; junction bases left unmatched: 5. The CDR3 spans 13 residues. The CDR3, as DNA: TGTGCCAGCAGTTTGGGGAGGGGAGGTGAGCAGTTCTTC. This encodes CASSLGRGGEQFF.

The rearrangement links TRBV6-2 or TRBV6-3 to TRBJ1-1, with 7 bases aligning to TRBD1. The ends lost 2 bases at V and 0 bases at J; junction bases unmatched: 3. This CDR3 contains 15 residues. Per the germline V gene, CDR1 is MNHEY and CDR2 is SVGEGT. The CDR3 DNA reads TGTGCCAGCAGTTACGGACAGGCCCTGAACACTGAAGCTTTCTTT. It codes for CASSYGQALNTEAFF.

The rearrangement links TRBV7-9 to TRBJ2-1; 11 bases are shared with TRBD2. Losses at the gene ends were 5 bases for V and 8 bases for J; bases not matched to a gene: 11. The CDR3 runs to 16 residues. Germline CDR1 and CDR2: SEHNR and FQNEAQ (reference sequence). Written as DNA, the CDR3 is TGTGCCAGCAGCCACAGACTAGCGGGGCGAATGGATGAGCAGTTCTTC. This gives the protein CASSHRLAGRMDEQFF.

The V and J genes are TRBV2 and TRBJ1-2; TRBD1 agrees at 12 bases. In germline, CDR1 is SNHLY, CDR2 FYNNEI. There are 15 residues in the CDR3. V dropped 5 bases and J dropped 2; count of bases not matched to a gene: 3. The CDR3 DNA follows: TGTGCCAGCAGTCTGGGGACAGGGGGCAACTATGGCTACACCTTC. Protein sequence: CASSLGTGGNYGYTF.

This sequence joins TRBV27 and TRBJ2-2; 8 bases line up with TRBD1. CDR3 length: 15 amino acids. The ends lost 8 bases at V and 1 base at J; junction bases unmatched: 6. The germline V gene has CDR1 MNHEY and CDR2 SMNVEV (reference sequence). The CDR3 nucleotides are TGTGCCAGCCGCAGGGGACAGGAGAACACCGGGGAGCTGTTTTTT. Amino acid sequence: CASRRGQENTGELFF.

The chain is built from TRBV2 and TRBJ2-5; 13 bases align to TRBD2. V lost 7 bases, J lost 7 bases, and 9 bases stayed unmatched. The CDR3 sequence is 15 residues long. Germline V gene lookup returns CDR1 SNHLY and CDR2 FYNNEI. CDR3 loop: CASTRTSGGPRTQYF. The CDR3 coding sequence is TGTGCCAGCACCAGGACTAGCGGGGGTCCAAGGACCCAGTACTTC.

V gene TRBV30 combines with J gene TRBJ1-1; 8 nucleotides agree with TRBD1. The CDR3 consists of 13 residues. CDR1 is GTSNPN, CDR2 SVGIG, per germline (reference sequence). V was clipped by 4 bases and J by 5 bases; unmatched bases: 6. The CDR3 loop reads CAWTGGLGTEAFF. CDR3 nucleotides: TGTGCCTGGACAGGGGGCTTGGGGACTGAAGCTTTCTTT. Filled out from reference TRBV30 and TRBJ1-1, the complete variable domain reads SQTIHQWPATLVQPVGSPLSLECTVEGTSNPNLYWYRQAAGRGLQLLFYSVGIGQISSEVPQNLSASRPQDRQFILSSKKLLLSDSGFYLCAWTGGLGTEAFFGQGTRLTVV.

The rearrangement joins TRBV30 to TRBJ2-3, with D perhaps matching TRBD2 (5 bases). The CDR3 sequence is 13 residues long. V gave up 4 bases and J gave up 4 bases, with 12 bases separating them. Germline CDR1 GTSNPN, CDR2 SVGIG (reference sequence). CDR3: CAWTIRRSDTQYF. CDR3 sequence (DNA): TGTGCCTGGACCATCCGGAGGTCAGATACGCAGTATTTT.

The genes are TRBV7-2 and TRBJ2-7, with D unresolved. Per the germline V gene, CDR1 is SGHTA and CDR2 is FQGNSA. The CDR3 is 14 amino acids. Trimming took off 1 base at V and 3 bases at J, with 10 bases between the two ends. The CDR3 loop is CASSLVGNFYEQYF. CDR3 nucleotide sequence: TGTGCCAGCAGCTTAGTGGGCAATTTCTACGAGCAGTACTTC.

This rearrangement joins TRBV9 to TRBJ1-2, with 11 bases matching TRBD1. After removal of 4 bases from V and 7 bases from J, the junction contained 6 bases not matched to a gene. The CDR3 spans 14 residues. The V gene's germline CDR1 is SGDLS and CDR2 YYNGEE. This chain's CDR3 is CASSSGTGGRGYTF. The CDR3 DNA sequence: TGTGCCAGCAGCTCCGGGACAGGGGGTCGTGGCTACACCTTC. The complete variable domain, with remaining parts taken from reference TRBV9 and TRBJ1-2, reads DSGVTQTPKHLITATGQRVTLRCSPRSGDLSVYWYQQSLDQGLQFLIQYYNGEERAKGNILERFSAQQFPDLHSELNLSSLELGDSALYFCASSSGTGGRGYTFGSGTRLTVV.

This rearrangement joins TRBV6-5 to TRBJ1-6; 10 bases are shared with TRBD1. CDR3 length: 15 amino acids. The V segment lost 2 bases and the J segment 9 bases; nucleotides outside the gene matches: 4. Germline CDR1 reads MNHEY; CDR2 reads SVGAGI. The CDR3 DNA follows: TGTGCCAGCAGTTACACGGACAGGGGGATTTCACCCCTCCACTTT. The encoded protein is CASSYTDRGISPLHF.

The rearrangement joins TRBV4-1 to TRBJ2-3; D unclear. The V and J ends lost 4 bases and 7 bases respectively, with 9 bases between them. Germline CDR1 MGHRA, CDR2 YSYEKL. The CDR3 has 12 amino acids. The CDR3 region is CASSPLGNTQYF. CDR3 bases: TGCGCCAGCAGCCCCCTAGGAAATACGCAGTATTTT.

This clone was seen a few times. The J gene is TRBJ2-5, the V gene TRBV4-3, with TRBD1 identical over 9 bases. V was pared by 1 base and J by 4 bases, with 1 base of the junction left unmatched. Germline V gives CDR1 LGHNA, CDR2 YSLEER. The CDR3 consists of 14 residues. CDR3 protein: CASSQGTGAETQYF. The CDR3 coding sequence is TGCGCCAGCAGCCAAGGGACAGGGGCAGAGACCCAGTACTTC.